Each of the 8 T cell receptor beta chains below was sequenced from the same sample in a study of T cell responses to AZD1222 COVID-19 vaccine. The repertoire was sequenced with immunoSEQ multiplex PCR; TCRdb's copy has only in-frame clones and lacks some. The table lists fewer than 120,000 clones, approximately 90% of them singletons. The sample was peripheral blood, taken on day 0 of AZD1222 vaccination. The receptors derive from an adult in good health.

The V and J genes are TRBV6-5 and TRBJ2-7; D unclear. The germline gives CDR1 MNHEY, CDR2 SVGAGI. The CDR3 sequence is 11 residues long. V was shortened by 6 bases and J by 4 bases, with 7 bases between the two germline ends. The CDR3 is CASRPAYEQYF. The CDR3, as DNA: TGTGCCAGCAGGCCCGCTTACGAGCAGTACTTC.

The rearrangement links TRBV4-1 to TRBJ1-2; 7 bases map to TRBD1. The CDR3 is made up of 14 amino acids. Germline values: CDR1 MGHRA, CDR2 YSYEKL. Trimming took 4 bases from V and 4 from J; bases not matched to a gene: 6. The CDR3 reads CASSPEGQIYGYTF. The CDR3 bases are TGCGCCAGCAGCCCCGAGGGACAGATCTATGGCTACACCTTC.

The chain is built from TRBV5-1 and TRBJ1-3; D is unclear. The CDR3 consists of 14 residues. Trimming removed 0 bases from V and 5 bases from J, with 9 bases in between. Germline values: CDR1 SGHRS, CDR2 YFSETQ. CDR3 sequence reads: CASSLGEGRNTIYF. The DNA of the CDR3 is TGCGCCAGCAGCTTGGGTGAGGGAAGAAACACCATATATTTT.

CDR3 residues: CSGRTSNYGYTF. CDR3 sequence (DNA): TGCAGCGGAAGGACATCTAACTATGGCTACACCTTC. This chain connects TRBV29-1 to TRBJ1-2, with D perhaps matching TRBD1 (5 bases). Germline CDR1 SQVTM, CDR2 ANQGSEA. V shed 7 bases and J shed 0 bases, with 9 bases lying between them. This CDR3 is built from 12 residues.

This chain links TRBV6-5 with TRBJ1-5; a possible D gene is TRBD1 (5 bases). The ends were cut back, 7 bases at V and 5 bases at J, with 9 bases in the middle. The germline CDR1 and CDR2 sequences are MNHEY and SVGAGI. This CDR3 is built from 12 residues. CDR3 sequence (DNA): TGTGCCAGCATGAAACAGGATCAGCCCCAGCATTTT. It yields the protein CASMKQDQPQHF.

The chain links TRBV10-2 to TRBJ1-4, with 10 bases aligning to TRBD1. Germline values: CDR1 WSHSY, CDR2 SAAADI. The CDR3 is 14 residues long. The J segment lost 7 bases and the V segment lost 2 bases, leaving 1 base of the junction unmatched. The CDR3 reads CASSEGQGVEKLFF. CDR3 in DNA: TGCGCCAGCAGTGAGGGACAGGGGGTTGAAAAACTGTTTTTT.

V gene TRBV7-9 combines with J gene TRBJ2-4; 8 positions agree with TRBD1. Germline V CDR1 and CDR2: SEHNR, FQNEAQ (reference sequence). V trimming: 2 bases; J trimming: 9 bases; junction bases outside the gene matches: 9. This CDR3 spans 15 amino acids. The CDR3 DNA reads TGTGCCAGCAGCTTACTACTAACAGGGGGAAGCATTCAGTACTTC. It codes for CASSLLLTGGSIQYF. The variable domain in full, with the rest retrieved from reference TRBV7-9 and TRBJ2-4, is DTGVSQNPRHKITKRGQNVTFRCDPISEHNRLYWYRQTLGQGPEFLTYFQNEAQLEKSRLLSDRFSAERPKGSFSTLEIQRTEQGDSAMYLCASSLLLTGGSIQYFGAGTRLSVL.

CDR3 in amino acids: CASSLRGSGANVLTF. In DNA, the CDR3 is TGTGCCAGCAGCCTAAGGGGCTCTGGGGCCAACGTCCTGACTTTC. The V call is TRBV3-1 (or the pseudogene TRBV3-2), the J call TRBJ2-6; possibly TRBD1 for D (5 bases). V was cut by 4 bases and J by 0 bases, with 7 bases left in between. The germline gives CDR1 LGHDT, CDR2 YNNKEL (reference sequence). The CDR3 is 15 amino acids.